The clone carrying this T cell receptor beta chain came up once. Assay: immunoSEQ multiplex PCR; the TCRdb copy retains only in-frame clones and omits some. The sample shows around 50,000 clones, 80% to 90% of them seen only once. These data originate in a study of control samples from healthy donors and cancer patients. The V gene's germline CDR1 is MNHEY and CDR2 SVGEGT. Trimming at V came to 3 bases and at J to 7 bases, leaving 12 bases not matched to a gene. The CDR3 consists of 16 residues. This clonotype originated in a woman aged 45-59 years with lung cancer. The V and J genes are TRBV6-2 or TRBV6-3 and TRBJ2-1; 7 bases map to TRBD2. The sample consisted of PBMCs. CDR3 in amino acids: CASSYQGGRVRNEQFF. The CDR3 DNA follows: TGTGCCAGCAGTTATCAGGGAGGGCGAGTAAGAAATGAGCAGTTCTTC.